Listed below are T cell receptor beta chains from one sample, sequenced in a study of cytomegalovirus exposure and HLA in healthy donors. The data were produced by immunoSEQ multiplex PCR, yet TCRdb's version contains in-frame clones alone and is incomplete. The listing records about 33,000 clones. The sequenced sample consisted of PBMCs. These TCRs come from a woman aged 40 to 49 in good health and CMV-seropositive. CDR3s include the opening cysteine and the closing phenylalanine or tryptophan. The order of the fields is V gene, clone size, J gene, D gene, CDR3 DNA, CDR3 protein. D genes are given only for firm matches. Expanded clones are given a class, and other clones once, few, many or no size at all.

v_call: TRBV2
clone_size: .
j_call: TRBJ2-7
d_call: .
cdr3_nt: TGTGCCAGCAGTACACTAGGGGGTGGGCTAGAGGACGAGCAGTACTTC
cdr3_aa: CASSTLGGGLEDEQYF

v_call: TRBV14
clone_size: .
j_call: TRBJ2-7
d_call: .
cdr3_nt: TGTGCCAGCAGCCAAGGATCCGGTCTCTACGAGCAGTACTTC
cdr3_aa: CASSQGSGLYEQYF

v_call: TRBV6-5
clone_size: .
j_call: TRBJ2-7
d_call: .
cdr3_nt: TGTGCCAGCAGTCGGGATACTAACAACTACGAGCAGTACTTC
cdr3_aa: CASSRDTNNYEQYF

v_call: TRBV7-9
clone_size: .
j_call: TRBJ2-5
d_call: TRBD2
cdr3_nt: TGTGCCAGCAGCGGGTCGGGACTAGCGGGCGAGACCCAGTACTTC
cdr3_aa: CASSGSGLAGETQYF

v_call: TRBV30
clone_size: .
j_call: TRBJ1-5
d_call: TRBD1
cdr3_nt: TGTGCCTGGAGTTTCAGGGGGCTTCAGCACCAGCATTTT
cdr3_aa: CAWSFRGLQHQHF

v_call: TRBV5-6
clone_size: .
j_call: TRBJ2-1
d_call: .
cdr3_nt: TGTGCCAGCAGCTTCCGAGGGGGCAATGAGCAGTTCTTC
cdr3_aa: CASSFRGGNEQFF

v_call: TRBV7-6
clone_size: .
j_call: TRBJ1-5
d_call: .
cdr3_nt: TGTGCCAGCAGCTTAATGGGCAAGAATCAGCCCCAGCATTTT
cdr3_aa: CASSLMGKNQPQHF

v_call: TRBV30
clone_size: .
j_call: TRBJ2-2
d_call: TRBD2
cdr3_nt: TGTGCCTGGAGTGGTGGCGGGAGGACCGGGGAGCTGTTTTTT
cdr3_aa: CAWSGGGRTGELFF

v_call: TRBV18
clone_size: .
j_call: TRBJ1-2
d_call: .
cdr3_nt: TGTGCCAGCTCACCACCGGTGGGGCTCGGGGGCTACACCTTC
cdr3_aa: CASSPPVGLGGYTF

v_call: TRBV27
clone_size: .
j_call: TRBJ2-7
d_call: TRBD2
cdr3_nt: TGTGCCTCGGGACTAGCGGCCGTATTAAGCTCCTACGAGCAGTACTTC
cdr3_aa: CASGLAAVLSSYEQYF

v_call: TRBV6-1
clone_size: .
j_call: TRBJ2-7
d_call: TRBD2
cdr3_nt: TGTGCCAGCAGTGTCCAACCGGGCCCGGGGGGGGACTACGAGCAGTACTTC
cdr3_aa: CASSVQPGPGGDYEQYF

v_call: TRBV19
clone_size: .
j_call: TRBJ1-2
d_call: .
cdr3_nt: TGTGCCAGTAGTATGAGGGCCGACTATGGCTACACCTTC
cdr3_aa: CASSMRADYGYTF

v_call: TRBV5-1
clone_size: .
j_call: TRBJ2-3
d_call: .
cdr3_nt: TGCGCCAGCAGCGTTCGCGGGATGAACACAGATACGCAGTATTTT
cdr3_aa: CASSVRGMNTDTQYF

v_call: TRBV5-4
clone_size: .
j_call: TRBJ2-5
d_call: .
cdr3_nt: TGTGCCAGCAGCTTTGGGGGGGAGACCCAGTACTTC
cdr3_aa: CASSFGGETQYF

v_call: TRBV29-1
clone_size: .
j_call: TRBJ1-1
d_call: .
cdr3_nt: TGCAGCGCCGAACCCCCCAGAATGAACACTGAAGCTTTCTTT
cdr3_aa: CSAEPPRMNTEAFF

v_call: TRBV5-4
clone_size: .
j_call: TRBJ2-1
d_call: .
cdr3_nt: TGTGCCAGCAGCGTTTACTCTCGCGAGCAGTTCTTC
cdr3_aa: CASSVYSREQFF

v_call: TRBV30
clone_size: .
j_call: TRBJ2-3
d_call: TRBD2
cdr3_nt: TGTGCCTGGAGTCGGGGTAGCGGGAGCTCAGATACGCAGTATTTT
cdr3_aa: CAWSRGSGSSDTQYF

v_call: TRBV29-1
clone_size: .
j_call: TRBJ2-5
d_call: TRBD2
cdr3_nt: TGCAGCGTTGGGGGGATGACTAGCGATGAGACCCAGTACTTC
cdr3_aa: CSVGGMTSDETQYF

v_call: TRBV30
clone_size: .
j_call: TRBJ2-7
d_call: TRBD2
cdr3_nt: TGTGCCTGGAGCCACGGACTAGCGGGGCTAGCCTACGAGCAGTACTTC
cdr3_aa: CAWSHGLAGLAYEQYF

v_call: TRBV2
clone_size: .
j_call: TRBJ2-3
d_call: TRBD1
cdr3_nt: TGTGCCAGCAGCGAGAGTCGGACAGGGTCGGATACGCAGTATTTT
cdr3_aa: CASSESRTGSDTQYF

v_call: TRBV28
clone_size: .
j_call: TRBJ1-2
d_call: .
cdr3_nt: TGTGCCAGCACAGACTTGACTAACTATGGCTACACCTTC
cdr3_aa: CASTDLTNYGYTF

v_call: TRBV15
clone_size: .
j_call: TRBJ1-1
d_call: .
cdr3_nt: TGTGCCACCAGCTTCGAGATGAACACTGAAGCTTTCTTT
cdr3_aa: CATSFEMNTEAFF

v_call: TRBV28
clone_size: .
j_call: TRBJ1-5
d_call: .
cdr3_nt: TGTGCCAGCATGCGCTCACGCAATCAGCCCCAGCATTTT
cdr3_aa: CASMRSRNQPQHF

v_call: TRBV29-1
clone_size: .
j_call: TRBJ2-7
d_call: .
cdr3_nt: TGCAGCGTTGAAATGGGAGAAAACTACGAGCAGTACTTC
cdr3_aa: CSVEMGENYEQYF

v_call: TRBV4-1
clone_size: .
j_call: TRBJ2-5
d_call: .
cdr3_nt: TGCGCCAGCAGCCAAGGAACTAGAGGAGACCCAGAGACCCAGTACTTC
cdr3_aa: CASSQGTRGDPETQYF

v_call: TRBV25-1
clone_size: .
j_call: TRBJ2-1
d_call: .
cdr3_nt: TGTGCCAGCAGTGTTGCAAGCGGTAACAATGAGCAGTTCTTC
cdr3_aa: CASSVASGNNEQFF

v_call: TRBV19
clone_size: .
j_call: TRBJ1-5
d_call: .
cdr3_nt: TGTGCCAGTAGTACGGGCAATCAGCCCCAGCATTTT
cdr3_aa: CASSTGNQPQHF

v_call: TRBV14
clone_size: .
j_call: TRBJ2-7
d_call: .
cdr3_nt: TGTGCCAGCAGCCAAACCCCGGGACTGCTCCTCTACGAGCAGTACTTC
cdr3_aa: CASSQTPGLLLYEQYF

v_call: TRBV28
clone_size: .
j_call: TRBJ2-3
d_call: .
cdr3_nt: TGTGCCAGCAGTTTACAACGGGATACGCAGTATTTT
cdr3_aa: CASSLQRDTQYF

v_call: TRBV6-1
clone_size: .
j_call: TRBJ1-1
d_call: .
cdr3_nt: TGTGCCAGCAGTGAAGAGGAGGACACTGAAGCTTTCTTT
cdr3_aa: CASSEEEDTEAFF

v_call: TRBV6-1
clone_size: .
j_call: TRBJ2-2
d_call: .
cdr3_nt: TGTGCCAGCCCCGCAGGGTCCCAAAACACCGGGGAGCTGTTTTTT
cdr3_aa: CASPAGSQNTGELFF

v_call: TRBV9
clone_size: .
j_call: TRBJ2-2
d_call: .
cdr3_nt: TGTGCCAGCAGCACACACACGAACACCGGGGAGCTGTTTTTT
cdr3_aa: CASSTHTNTGELFF

v_call: TRBV25-1
clone_size: .
j_call: TRBJ2-5
d_call: .
cdr3_nt: TGTGCCAGCAGTGACACGACAGGCCAAGAGACCCAGTACTTC
cdr3_aa: CASSDTTGQETQYF

v_call: TRBV10-3
clone_size: .
j_call: TRBJ2-2
d_call: TRBD1
cdr3_nt: TGTGCCATCAGTAATACAGGGGGCACCGGGGAGCTGTTTTTT
cdr3_aa: CAISNTGGTGELFF

v_call: TRBV7-9
clone_size: .
j_call: TRBJ1-2
d_call: TRBD1
cdr3_nt: TGTGCCAGCAGAACGGACAGGGGGCTTAATGGCTACACCTTC
cdr3_aa: CASRTDRGLNGYTF

v_call: TRBV29-1
clone_size: .
j_call: TRBJ2-1
d_call: TRBD1
cdr3_nt: TGCAGCGCCGGACAGGGCGACAATGAGCAGTTCTTC
cdr3_aa: CSAGQGDNEQFF

v_call: TRBV6-1
clone_size: .
j_call: TRBJ1-2
d_call: TRBD1
cdr3_nt: TGTGCCAGCAGCGCAAGGGGACAGGGGAGGTATGGCTACACCTTC
cdr3_aa: CASSARGQGRYGYTF

v_call: TRBV28
clone_size: .
j_call: TRBJ2-1
d_call: TRBD2
cdr3_nt: TGTGCCAGCAGTTTATATGGTAGCGGGAGTATGTATGAGCAGTTCTTC
cdr3_aa: CASSLYGSGSMYEQFF

v_call: TRBV7-9
clone_size: .
j_call: TRBJ1-2
d_call: TRBD1
cdr3_nt: TGTGCCAGCAGCGTACAGGGGGTGGGTGGCTACACCTTC
cdr3_aa: CASSVQGVGGYTF

v_call: TRBV7-2
clone_size: .
j_call: TRBJ1-1
d_call: .
cdr3_nt: TGTGCCAGCAGCTTTCTCGAGGACACTGAAGCTTTCTTT
cdr3_aa: CASSFLEDTEAFF

v_call: TRBV27
clone_size: .
j_call: TRBJ1-5
d_call: .
cdr3_nt: TGTGCCAGCTCCCGGGAGGGGGGGCAGCCCCAGCATTTT
cdr3_aa: CASSREGGQPQHF

v_call: TRBV28
clone_size: .
j_call: TRBJ2-7
d_call: .
cdr3_nt: TGTGCCAGCAGTCCCCTTGGCGGAGAGCTTTACGAGCAGTACTTC
cdr3_aa: CASSPLGGELYEQYF

v_call: TRBV27
clone_size: .
j_call: TRBJ2-7
d_call: .
cdr3_nt: TGTGCCAGCATCGGCCAGGCTAACTACGAGCAGTACTTC
cdr3_aa: CASIGQANYEQYF

v_call: TRBV19
clone_size: .
j_call: TRBJ1-5
d_call: .
cdr3_nt: TGTGCCAGTAGTATACGACCCGGGGGAAGCAATCAGCCCCAGCATTTT
cdr3_aa: CASSIRPGGSNQPQHF

v_call: TRBV19
clone_size: medium-sized
j_call: TRBJ1-3
d_call: .
cdr3_nt: TGTGCCAGTAGTATATCCCACTCTGGAAACACCATATATTTT
cdr3_aa: CASSISHSGNTIYF

v_call: TRBV25-1
clone_size: .
j_call: TRBJ2-7
d_call: TRBD2
cdr3_nt: TGTGCCAGCAGTGAAGGCGGGAGGGAATACGAGCAGTACTTC
cdr3_aa: CASSEGGREYEQYF

v_call: TRBV18
clone_size: .
j_call: TRBJ2-1
d_call: TRBD2
cdr3_nt: TGTGCCAGCTCCCCAAGCGGGAGGACCGACAATGAGCAGTTCTTC
cdr3_aa: CASSPSGRTDNEQFF

v_call: TRBV29-1
clone_size: .
j_call: TRBJ2-5
d_call: TRBD2
cdr3_nt: TGCAGCGTTGGCTTCCCTAGCGGACAAGAGACCCAGTACTTC
cdr3_aa: CSVGFPSGQETQYF

v_call: TRBV6-1
clone_size: .
j_call: TRBJ1-2
d_call: .
cdr3_nt: TGTGCCAGCTATGAACCTGAGGTTATAGGCTACACCTTC
cdr3_aa: CASYEPEVIGYTF

v_call: TRBV29-1
clone_size: .
j_call: TRBJ2-7
d_call: .
cdr3_nt: TGCAGCGTTGAATCTAGCGAGCCCTACGAGCAGTACTTC
cdr3_aa: CSVESSEPYEQYF

v_call: TRBV14
clone_size: .
j_call: TRBJ2-1
d_call: .
cdr3_nt: TGTGCCAGCAGCCAAGAGGCGTACCCGGGGAATGAGCAGTTCTTC
cdr3_aa: CASSQEAYPGNEQFF